This T cell receptor beta chain is drawn from a study of a mutant IDH1 vaccine in newly diagnosed glioma. Study context: Most patients had radiochemotherapy with temozolomide before enrollment; others had one alone.

As for time point: week 47, end of study. Topical imiquimod accompanied each vaccine dose, which consisted of 300 ug of mutant IDH1 20-mer peptide. Across weeks 1, 3, 5, 7, 11, 15, 19 and 23, patients received a vaccination each time, eight in all. Deletions cut 0 bases from V and 1 base from J, with 10 bases between. The CDR3 has 15 amino acids. Germline V lookup: CDR1 SGDLS, CDR2 YYNGEE. Regarding this clone: What it binds is unknown.

Measured with immunoSEQ multiplex PCR; TCRdb has only the in-frame clones, and not every one. Counted here are some 60,000 clones, around four fifths occurring once; the ten biggest clones make up roughly 3.2%. The input for sequencing was PBMCs, taken from a glioma patient whose treatment included an IDH1 peptide vaccine. The chain couples TRBV9 to TRBJ2-5; D ambiguous. The clonotype originates from a woman aged 50 to 60 with glioma. CDR3 in amino acids: CASSVGDFPQETQYF. Here the CDR3 DNA reads TGTGCCAGCAGCGTAGGCGATTTTCCCCAAGAGACCCAGTACTTC.